This T cell receptor beta chain was recorded in a study of blood T cell repertoires in COVID-19. Study-level background: Spain, Italy and the United States supplied samples that represented acute and convalescent COVID-19. Sources were T cells, B-cell-depleted T cells, or PBMCs; the material itself was cDNA or gDNA.

Original data processing: Estimation of nucleated cell counts was performed using reference gene primer amplification. Method: immunoSEQ multiplex PCR; TCRdb's copy keeps in-frame clones and lacks some. V and J calls and clone size are those listed in that table; D and trimming were worked out from the DNA. Here the sample spans roughly 280,000 clones, 75% to 90% being singletons. The V segment lost 6 bases and the J segment 1 base; nucleotides outside the gene matches: 3. The CDR3 contains 15 residues. Germline V lookup: CDR1 SNHLY, CDR2 FYNNEI. The sequenced material came from peripheral blood. The source of this sequence is a man aged 50-60 years with acute or convalescent COVID-19. The chain couples TRBV2 to TRBJ1-6; TRBD1 agrees at 7 bases. CDR3 loop: CASRKGASYNSPLHF. CDR3 coding DNA: TGTGCCAGCAGGAAGGGGGCATCCTATAATTCACCCCTCCACTTT.